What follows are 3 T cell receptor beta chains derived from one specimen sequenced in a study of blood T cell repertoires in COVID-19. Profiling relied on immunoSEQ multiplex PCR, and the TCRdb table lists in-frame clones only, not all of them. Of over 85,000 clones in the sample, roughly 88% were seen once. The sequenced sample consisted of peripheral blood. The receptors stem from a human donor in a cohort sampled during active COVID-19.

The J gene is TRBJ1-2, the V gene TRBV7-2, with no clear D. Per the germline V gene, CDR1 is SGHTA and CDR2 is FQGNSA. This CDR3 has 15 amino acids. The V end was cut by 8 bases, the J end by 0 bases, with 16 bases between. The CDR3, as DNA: TGTGCCAGCCCGCCCCCCGGGAGACCTAACTATGGCTACACCTTC. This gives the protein CASPPPGRPNYGYTF.

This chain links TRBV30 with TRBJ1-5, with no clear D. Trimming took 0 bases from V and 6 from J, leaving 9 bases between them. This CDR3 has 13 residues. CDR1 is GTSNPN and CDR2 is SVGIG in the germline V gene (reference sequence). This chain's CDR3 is CAWSVLGSQPQHF. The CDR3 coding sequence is TGTGCCTGGAGTGTACTTGGGAGTCAGCCCCAGCATTTT.

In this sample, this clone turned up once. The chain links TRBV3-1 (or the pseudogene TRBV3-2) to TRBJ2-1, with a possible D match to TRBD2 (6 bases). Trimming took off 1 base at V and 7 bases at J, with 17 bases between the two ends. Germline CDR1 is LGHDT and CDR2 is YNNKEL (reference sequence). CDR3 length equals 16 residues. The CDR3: CASSQGPGDGWNEQFF. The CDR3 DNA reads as TGTGCCAGCAGCCAAGGGCCGGGAGACGGATGGAATGAGCAGTTCTTC.